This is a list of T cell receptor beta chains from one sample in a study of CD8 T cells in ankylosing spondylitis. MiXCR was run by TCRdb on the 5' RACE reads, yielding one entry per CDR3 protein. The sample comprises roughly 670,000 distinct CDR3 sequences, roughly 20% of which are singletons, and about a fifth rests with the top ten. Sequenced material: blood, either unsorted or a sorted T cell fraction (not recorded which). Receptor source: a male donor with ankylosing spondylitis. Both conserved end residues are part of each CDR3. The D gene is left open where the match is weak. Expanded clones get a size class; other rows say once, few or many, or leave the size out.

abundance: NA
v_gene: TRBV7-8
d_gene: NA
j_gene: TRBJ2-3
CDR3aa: CASSFGGGKDTQYF
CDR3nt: TGTGCCAGCAGCTTTGGTGGCGGGAAGGATACGCAGTATTTT

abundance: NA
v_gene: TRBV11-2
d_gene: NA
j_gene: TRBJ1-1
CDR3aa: CASSLAGGLEAFF
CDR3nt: TGTGCCAGCAGCTTAGCCGGGGGCCTTGAAGCTTTCTTT

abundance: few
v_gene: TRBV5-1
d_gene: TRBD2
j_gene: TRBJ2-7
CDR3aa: CASSLAGGPTQQYF
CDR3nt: TGCGCCAGCAGCTTGGCGGGGGGGCCTACGCAGCAGTACTTC

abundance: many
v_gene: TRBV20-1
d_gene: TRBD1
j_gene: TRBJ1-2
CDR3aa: CSARDLQGAYGYTF
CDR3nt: TGCAGTGCTAGAGATCTTCAGGGGGCCTATGGCTACACCTTC

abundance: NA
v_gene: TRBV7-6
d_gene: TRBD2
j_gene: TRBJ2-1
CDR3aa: CASSLGWAGEPQSSYNEQFF
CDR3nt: TGTGCCAGCAGCTTAGGTTGGGCGGGGGAGCCACAAAGCTCCTACAATGAGCAGTTCTTC

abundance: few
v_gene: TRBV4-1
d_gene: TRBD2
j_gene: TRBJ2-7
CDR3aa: CASSQTTGTSPIYEQYF
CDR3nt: TGCGCCAGCAGCCAAACAACCGGGACTAGCCCAATCTACGAGCAGTACTTC

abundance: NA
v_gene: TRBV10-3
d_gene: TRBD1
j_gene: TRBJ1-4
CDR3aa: CAISRTGEYEKLFF
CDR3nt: TGTGCCATCAGCCGGACAGGGGAGTATGAAAAACTGTTTTTT

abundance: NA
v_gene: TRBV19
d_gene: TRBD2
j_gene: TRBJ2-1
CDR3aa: CASRSGLAGGKEQFF
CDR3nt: TGTGCCAGTAGATCCGGACTAGCTGGAGGGAAGGAGCAGTTCTTC

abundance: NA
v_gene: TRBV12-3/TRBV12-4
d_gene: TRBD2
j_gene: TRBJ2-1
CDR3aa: CASSSGRVHNEQFF
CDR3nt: TGTGCCAGCAGTAGCGGGAGGGTTCACAATGAGCAGTTCTTC

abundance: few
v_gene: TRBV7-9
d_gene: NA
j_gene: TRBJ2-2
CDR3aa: CASSSSGTGGELFF
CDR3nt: TGTGCCAGCAGCTCTAGCGGGACAGGCGGGGAGCTGTTTTTT

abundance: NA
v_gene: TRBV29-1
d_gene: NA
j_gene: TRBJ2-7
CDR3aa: CSVETGSLGEQYF
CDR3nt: TGCAGCGTTGAGACTGGGAGCTTGGGAGAGCAGTACTTC

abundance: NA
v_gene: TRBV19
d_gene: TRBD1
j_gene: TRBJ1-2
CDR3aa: CASSPWTGAYGYTF
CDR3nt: TGTGCCAGTAGTCCTTGGACAGGAGCCTATGGCTACACCTTC

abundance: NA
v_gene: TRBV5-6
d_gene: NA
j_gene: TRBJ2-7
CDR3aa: CASSLVRGTYEQYF
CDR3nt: TGTGCCAGCAGCTTGGTCCGCGGGACCTACGAGCAGTACTTC

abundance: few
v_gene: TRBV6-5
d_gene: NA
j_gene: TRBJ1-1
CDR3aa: CASTGQGEAFF
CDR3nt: TGTGCCAGCACAGGACAAGGGGAAGCTTTCTTT

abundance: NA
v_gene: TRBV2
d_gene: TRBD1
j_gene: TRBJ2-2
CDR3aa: CASSVGTDHTGELFF
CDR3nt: TGTGCCAGCAGTGTAGGGACAGACCACACCGGGGAGCTGTTTTTT

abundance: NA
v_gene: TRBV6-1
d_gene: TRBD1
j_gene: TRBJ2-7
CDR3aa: CASSKQGAHYEQYF
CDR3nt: TGTGCCAGCAGTAAACAGGGGGCCCACTACGAGCAGTACTTC

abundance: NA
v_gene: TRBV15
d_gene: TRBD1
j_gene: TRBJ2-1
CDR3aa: CATSVWDRDPREQFF
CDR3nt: TGTGCCACCAGTGTGTGGGACAGGGACCCCCGGGAGCAGTTCTTC

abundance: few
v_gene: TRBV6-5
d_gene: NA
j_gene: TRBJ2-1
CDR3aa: CASSSRLWQGGIYNEQFF
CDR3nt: TGTGCCAGCAGTTCTAGACTCTGGCAGGGTGGGATCTACAATGAGCAGTTCTTC

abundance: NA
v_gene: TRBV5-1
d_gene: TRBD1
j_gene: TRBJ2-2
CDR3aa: CASRTQGDPGLTGELFF
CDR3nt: TGCGCCAGCAGGACACAGGGGGACCCAGGGTTGACCGGGGAGCTGTTTTTT

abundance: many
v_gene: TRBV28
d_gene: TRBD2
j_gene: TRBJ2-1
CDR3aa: CASSRTSGYYNEQFF
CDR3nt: TGTGCCAGCAGCCGTACTAGCGGCTACTACAATGAGCAGTTCTTC

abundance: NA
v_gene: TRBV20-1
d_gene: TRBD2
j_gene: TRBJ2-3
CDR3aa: CCARVGLAGAFRDTQYF
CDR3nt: TGCTGTGCTAGAGTGGGGCTAGCGGGAGCCTTCCGAGATACGCAGTATTTT

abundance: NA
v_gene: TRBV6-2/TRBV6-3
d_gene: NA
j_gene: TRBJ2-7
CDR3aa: CASQSRDNSYEQYF
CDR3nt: TGTGCCAGTCAATCCCGGGACAACTCCTACGAGCAGTACTTC

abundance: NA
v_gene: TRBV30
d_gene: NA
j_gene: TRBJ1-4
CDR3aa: CAWSRNSGNEKLFF
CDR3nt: TGTGCCTGGAGTAGGAACAGCGGTAATGAAAAACTGTTTTTT

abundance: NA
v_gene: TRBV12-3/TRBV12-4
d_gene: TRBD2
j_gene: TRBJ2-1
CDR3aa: CASSRGSGRGYEQFF
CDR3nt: TGTGCCAGCAGCCGGGGTAGCGGGAGAGGGTATGAGCAGTTCTTC

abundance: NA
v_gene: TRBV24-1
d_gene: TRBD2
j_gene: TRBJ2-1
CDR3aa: CATIMAGEDEQFF
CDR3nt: TGTGCCACCATTATGGCGGGGGAGGATGAGCAGTTCTTC

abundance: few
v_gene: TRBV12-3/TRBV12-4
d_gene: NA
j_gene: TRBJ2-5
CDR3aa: CASSEGLGGGETQYF
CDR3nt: TGTGCCAGCAGTGAGGGGCTTGGGGGAGGCGAGACCCAGTACTTC

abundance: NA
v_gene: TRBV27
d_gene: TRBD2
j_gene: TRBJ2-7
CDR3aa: CASSAQLAYEQYF
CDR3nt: TGTGCCAGCAGTGCACAACTAGCGTACGAGCAGTACTTC

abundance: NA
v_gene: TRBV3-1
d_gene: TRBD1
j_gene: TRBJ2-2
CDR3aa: CASSPDRDGTGELFF
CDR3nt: TGTGCCAGCAGCCCGGACAGGGATGGTACCGGGGAGCTGTTTTTT

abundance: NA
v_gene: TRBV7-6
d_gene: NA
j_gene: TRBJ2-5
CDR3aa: CASRDSLEETQYF
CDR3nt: TGTGCCAGCAGGGACAGCCTGGAAGAGACCCAGTACTTC

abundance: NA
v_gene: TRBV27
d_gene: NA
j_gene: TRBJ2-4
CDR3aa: CASSWGGTSIQYF
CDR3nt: TGTGCCAGCAGTTGGGGCGGGACGAGCATTCAGTACTTC

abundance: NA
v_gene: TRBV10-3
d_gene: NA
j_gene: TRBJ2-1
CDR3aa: CAISIDRSYNEQFF
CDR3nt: TGTGCCATCTCCATTGACCGTTCCTACAATGAGCAGTTCTTC

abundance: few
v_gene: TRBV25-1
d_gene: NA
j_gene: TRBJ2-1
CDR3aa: CASSESVWAQARSSYNEQFF
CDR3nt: TGTGCCAGCAGTGAATCGGTTTGGGCGCAGGCCCGAAGCTCCTACAATGAGCAGTTCTTC

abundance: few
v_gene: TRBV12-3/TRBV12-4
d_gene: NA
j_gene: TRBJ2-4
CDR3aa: CASSPTGLAKNIQYF
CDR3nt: TGTGCCAGCAGCCCCACAGGTCTAGCCAAAAACATTCAGTACTTC

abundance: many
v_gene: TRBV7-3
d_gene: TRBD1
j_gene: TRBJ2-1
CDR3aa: CASSLGGTGTNEQFF
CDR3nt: TGTGCCAGCAGCTTAGGGGGGACAGGGACCAATGAGCAGTTCTTC

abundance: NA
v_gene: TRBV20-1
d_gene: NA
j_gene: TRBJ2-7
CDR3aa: CSAPSSMDRTGQYF
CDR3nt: TGCAGTGCTCCAAGTTCGATGGACCGTACGGGGCAGTACTTC

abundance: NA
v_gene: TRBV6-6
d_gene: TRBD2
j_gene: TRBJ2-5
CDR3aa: CASSPERGETQYF
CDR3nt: TGTGCCAGCAGCCCTGAGCGGGGAGAGACCCAGTACTTC

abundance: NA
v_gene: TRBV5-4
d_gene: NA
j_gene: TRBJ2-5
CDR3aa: CASSRGEGDDLQETQYF
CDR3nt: TGTGCCAGCAGCCGTGGGGAGGGGGATGATTTACAAGAGACCCAGTACTTC

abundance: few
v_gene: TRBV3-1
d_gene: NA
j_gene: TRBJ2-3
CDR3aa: CASSQDYGGNKDTQYF
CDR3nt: TGTGCCAGCAGCCAAGATTACGGGGGAAATAAAGATACGCAGTATTTT

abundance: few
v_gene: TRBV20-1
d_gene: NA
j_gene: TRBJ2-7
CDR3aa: CTAQEGWGYEQYF
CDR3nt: TGCACTGCCCAGGAGGGCTGGGGCTACGAGCAGTACTTC

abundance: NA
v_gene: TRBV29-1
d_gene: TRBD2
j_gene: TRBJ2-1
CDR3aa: CSVGLAGNNEQFF
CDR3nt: TGCAGCGTTGGACTAGCGGGTAACAATGAGCAGTTCTTC

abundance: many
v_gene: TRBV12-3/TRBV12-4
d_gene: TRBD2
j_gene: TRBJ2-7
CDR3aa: CASTPGRGGYEQYF
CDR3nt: TGTGCCAGCACCCCGGGGAGGGGCGGTTACGAGCAGTACTTC

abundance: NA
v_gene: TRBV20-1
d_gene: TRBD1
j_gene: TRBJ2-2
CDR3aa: CSARPAGTGYRTGELFF
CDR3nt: TGCAGTGCTAGGCCTGCGGGGACAGGTTATAGGACCGGGGAGCTGTTTTTT